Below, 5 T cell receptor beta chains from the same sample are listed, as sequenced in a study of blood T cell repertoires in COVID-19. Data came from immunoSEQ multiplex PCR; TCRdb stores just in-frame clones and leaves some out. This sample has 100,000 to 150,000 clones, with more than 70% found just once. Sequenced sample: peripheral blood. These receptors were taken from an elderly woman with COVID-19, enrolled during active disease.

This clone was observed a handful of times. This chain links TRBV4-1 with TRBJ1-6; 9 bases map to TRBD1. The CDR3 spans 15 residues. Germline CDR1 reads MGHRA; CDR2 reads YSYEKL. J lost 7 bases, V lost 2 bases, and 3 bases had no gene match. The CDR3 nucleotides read TGCGCCAGCAGCCAACCGGGACAGGGAAATTCACCCCTCCACTTT. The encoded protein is CASSQPGQGNSPLHF.

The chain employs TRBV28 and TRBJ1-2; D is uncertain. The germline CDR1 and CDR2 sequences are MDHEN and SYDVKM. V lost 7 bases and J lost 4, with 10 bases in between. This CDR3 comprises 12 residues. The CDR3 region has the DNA TGTGCCAGCACATCAGGTGTCTATGGCTACACCTTC. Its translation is CASTSGVYGYTF.

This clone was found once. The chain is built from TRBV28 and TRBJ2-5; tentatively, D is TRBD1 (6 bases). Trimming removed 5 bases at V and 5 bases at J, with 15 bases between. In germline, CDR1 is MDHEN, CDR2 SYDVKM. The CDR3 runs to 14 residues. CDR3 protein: CASSTYRVGETQYF. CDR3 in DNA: TGTGCCAGCAGTACATACAGGGTTGGGGAGACCCAGTACTTC.

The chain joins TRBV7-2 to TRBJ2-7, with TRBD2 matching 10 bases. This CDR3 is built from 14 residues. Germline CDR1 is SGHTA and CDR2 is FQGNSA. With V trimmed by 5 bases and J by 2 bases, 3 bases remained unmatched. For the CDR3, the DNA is TGTGCCAGCAGCCTTACTAGCGGGGCCTACGAGCAGTACTTC. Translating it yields CASSLTSGAYEQYF.

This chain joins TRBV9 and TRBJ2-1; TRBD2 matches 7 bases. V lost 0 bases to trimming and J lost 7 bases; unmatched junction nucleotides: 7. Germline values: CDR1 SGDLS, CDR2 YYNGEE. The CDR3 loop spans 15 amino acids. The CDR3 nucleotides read TGTGCCAGCAGCGTAGGCTCTACTAGCGCTAATGAGCAGTTCTTC. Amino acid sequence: CASSVGSTSANEQFF. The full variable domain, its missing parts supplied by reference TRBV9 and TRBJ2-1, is DSGVTQTPKHLITATGQRVTLRCSPRSGDLSVYWYQQSLDQGLQFLIQYYNGEERAKGNILERFSAQQFPDLHSELNLSSLELGDSALYFCASSVGSTSANEQFFGPGTRLTVL.